The 11 T cell receptor beta chains below were found in one sample sequenced in a study of blood T cells in healthy people across ages. Alongside a J-beta primer mix, a sample-barcoded 5' primer served in a second PCR lasting about 7 to 12 cycles. TCRdb reprocessed the 5' RACE reads via MiXCR and lists one record per CDR3 protein. The sample lists around 710,000 distinct CDR3 sequences; roughly 43% were seen once. The sequencing sample was made of blood. All receptors come from an older woman in good health.

Concerning this clonotype: This may be a read error: a much more frequent sequence differs by one nucleotide. This chain joins TRBV29-1 and TRBJ1-2, with D perhaps matching TRBD1 (6 bases). The V end lost 7 bases, the J end lost 7 bases, and 19 bases lay between the germline ends. CDR1 is SQVTM and CDR2 is ANQGSEA in the germline V gene. The CDR3 covers 13 residues. CDR3 nucleotide sequence: TGCAGCGCCCGAGCCGGGACAATGGCTGGCTACACCTTC. Translation: CSARAGTMAGYTF.

V is TRBV28 and J is TRBJ1-5; D uncertain. The CDR3 runs to 14 residues. Trimming took off 5 bases at V and 2 bases at J, with 10 bases between the two ends. The germline CDR1 and CDR2 sequences are MDHEN and SYDVKM. CDR3 amino acids: CASSVAAGNQPQHF. The CDR3 nucleotides are TGTGCCAGCAGTGTAGCGGCAGGCAATCAGCCCCAGCATTTT.

The chain combines TRBV6-5 with TRBJ2-3; TRBD2 matches 10 bases. Trimming cost V 5 bases and J 3 bases; bases outside gene matches: 8. This CDR3 has 16 residues. CDR1 MNHEY and CDR2 SVGAGI come from the germline V gene. CDR3 nucleotides: TGTGCCAGCAGTCCGCTAGCGGGAGTTGGTACAGATACGCAGTATTTT. Its protein product is CASSPLAGVGTDTQYF.

The table lists this clonotype with a few counts. The chain joins TRBV5-1 to TRBJ2-1, with D tentatively TRBD1 (7 bases). The CDR3 runs to 15 residues. V lost 4 bases, J lost 5 bases, and 16 bases lay in between. Germline loops: CDR1 SGHRS, CDR2 YFSETQ. The CDR3: CASSRGTESNNEQFF. CDR3 DNA: TGCGCCAGCAGCCGGGGGACAGAATCTAACAATGAGCAGTTCTTC.

The rearrangement links TRBV4-2 to TRBJ2-7; D ambiguous. The CDR3 contains 13 residues. CDR1 is LGHNA, CDR2 YNFKEQ, per germline. Trimming pared 0 bases from V and 4 bases from J, leaving 7 bases between. The CDR3 is CASSQDFFYEQYF. DNA of the CDR3: TGTGCCAGCAGCCAAGATTTCTTTTACGAGCAGTACTTC.

This chain joins TRBV18 and TRBJ1-1; 9 positions agree with TRBD1. Losses at the gene ends were 4 bases for V and 8 bases for J; bases not matched to a gene: 8. Germline lookup yields CDR1 KGHSH and CDR2 LQKENI. The CDR3 runs to 14 residues. The CDR3 sequence is CASSQGQGTREAFF. The CDR3 DNA reads as TGTGCCAGCTCACAAGGACAGGGGACTAGGGAAGCTTTCTTT.

This clonotype was counted once. The chain joins TRBV10-3 to TRBJ2-3, with D possibly TRBD2 on 7 matching bases. The CDR3 totals 20 residues. CDR1 is ENHRY, CDR2 SYGVKD, per germline. Between the trimmed V and J ends, which lost 7 bases and 2 bases, there was a span of 31 bases. This chain's CDR3 is CAIKSTSVVRGGEDTDTQYF. DNA for the CDR3: TGTGCCATCAAGAGTACTAGCGTCGTTAGGGGGGGTGAAGACACAGATACGCAGTATTTT.

This chain links TRBV29-1 with TRBJ1-2; possibly TRBD1 for D (5 bases). This CDR3 has 17 residues. V lost 3 bases, J lost 1 base, and 21 bases lay in between. The germline V gene encodes CDR1 SQVTM and CDR2 ANQGSEA. DNA for the CDR3: TGCAGCGTTGAGCCCTATACGACAGAACTGATTAACTATGGCTACACCTTC. It encodes CSVEPYTTELINYGYTF.

This clonotype was observed at least ten times. This rearrangement joins TRBV4-3 to TRBJ2-3, with TRBD2 matching 12 bases. Germline CDR1 reads LGHNA; CDR2 reads YSLEER. Unmatched junction bases numbered 16, after V lost 0 bases and J lost 0 bases. The CDR3 has 22 residues. CDR3 DNA sequence: TGCGCCAGCAGCCAAGATAATTCCCCGAGGACTAGCGGGATCCCTAGCACAGATACGCAGTATTTT. Residues: CASSQDNSPRTSGIPSTDTQYF.

This clonotype was observed a handful of times. The rearrangement links TRBV5-1 to TRBJ2-3; D gene unclear. V lost 0 bases, J lost 1 base, and 9 bases lay in between. The CDR3 loop spans 15 amino acids. The germline V gene encodes CDR1 SGHRS and CDR2 YFSETQ. CDR3 nucleotides: TGCGCCAGCAGCTTGGACGGCGGACGCACAGATACGCAGTATTTT. It is translated as CASSLDGGRTDTQYF. Variable domain in full (rest from reference TRBV5-1 and TRBJ2-3): KAGVTQTPRYLIKTRGQQVTLSCSPISGHRSVSWYQQTPGQGLQFLFEYFSETQRNKGNFPGRFSGRQFSNSRSEMNVSTLELGDSALYLCASSLDGGRTDTQYFGPGTRLTVL.

The V and J genes are TRBV27 and TRBJ1-2; weak D call: TRBD1 (5 bases). CDR3 length: 15 amino acids. V lost 4 bases and J lost 0, with 12 bases in between. Germline loops: CDR1 MNHEY, CDR2 SMNVEV (reference sequence). The CDR3 is CASSYGAEANYGYTF. In DNA form, the CDR3 reads TGTGCCAGCAGTTATGGGGCAGAAGCTAACTATGGCTACACCTTC.